This T cell receptor beta chain was recovered during a study of shared clonotypes between healthy human individuals. The protocol was immunoSEQ multiplex PCR, while the TCRdb copy is restricted to in-frame clones and leaves out a portion. The data show about 2 million clones, around 95% seen once. This CDR3 is built from 12 residues. V lost 5 bases and J lost 9, with 11 bases in between. Germline CDR1 and CDR2: SGHNT and YENEEA. The receptor was derived from a man aged 18 to 29 in good health. This chain connects TRBV11-3 to TRBJ2-1; D is unresolved. The specimen was naive CD4+ T cells sorted from blood. Subset noted: CD45RA+ positively selected. Written as DNA, the CDR3 is TGTGCCAGCAGCCGTAGCCTTGGTGAGCAGTTCTTC. This codes for CASSRSLGEQFF. The complete variable domain, with remaining parts taken from reference TRBV11-3 and TRBJ2-1, reads EAGVVQSPRYKIIEKKQPVAFWCNPISGHNTLYWYLQNLGQGPELLIRYENEEAVDDSQLPKDRFSAERLKGVDSTLKIQPAELGDSAVYLCASSRSLGEQFFGPGTRLTVL.